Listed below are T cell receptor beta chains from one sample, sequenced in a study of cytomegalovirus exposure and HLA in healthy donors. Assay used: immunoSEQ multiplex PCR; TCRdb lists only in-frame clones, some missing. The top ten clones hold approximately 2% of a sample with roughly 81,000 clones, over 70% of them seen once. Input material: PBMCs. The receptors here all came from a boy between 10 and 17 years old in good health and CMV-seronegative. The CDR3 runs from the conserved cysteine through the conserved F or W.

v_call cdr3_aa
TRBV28 CASSHLGQGNSPLHF
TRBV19 CASSITVNQPQHF
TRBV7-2 CASSYQTGGTGELFF
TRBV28 CASTTGSMNTEAFF
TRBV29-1 CSVDHSWDTQYF
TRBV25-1 CASSFQNNYGYTF
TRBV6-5 CASNFGSGSPDTQYF
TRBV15 CATSRGAKPTEAFF
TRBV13 CASSWDRDHEQYF
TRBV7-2 CASPGGTNTGGLFF
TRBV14 CASSHTTGGFYGYTF
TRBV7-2 CASSTSSRGAGANVLTF
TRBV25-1 CASSPRLAGTYEQYF
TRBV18 CASSHTGANTEAFF
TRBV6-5 CASSYNRDRSNEQYF
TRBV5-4 CASSSQGINEKLFF
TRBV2 CASSDLASGNSYNEQFF
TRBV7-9 CASSLASTGPGDEQYF
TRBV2 CASSEAAAGNQPQHF
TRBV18 CASSPTDRTSYNEQFF
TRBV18 CASSPREATNEKLFF
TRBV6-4 CASRASTGVGTEAFF
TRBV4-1 CASSPPAGNYGYTF
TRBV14 CASSQGQGRTYEQYF
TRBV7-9 CASSPDGAYEQYF
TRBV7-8 CASSWALSLDEQYF
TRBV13 CASRYTGSLETQYF
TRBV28 CASSLIGFFYGYTF
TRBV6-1 CASSEGGQVVSGYTF
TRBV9 CASSGRGTIYF
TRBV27 CASSPYTREGYTF
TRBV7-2 CASSSPGEMETQYF
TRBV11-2 CASSIAGMADTQYF
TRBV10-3 CAISESGQPQHF
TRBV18 CASSPPNQGIEAFF
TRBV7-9 CASSYQTSGEYNEQFF
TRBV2 CASSEGTGVQYEQYF
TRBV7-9 CASSPSLTMNTEAFF
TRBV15 CATSRGGQGASQYF
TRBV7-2 CASSHGGGYQYEQYF
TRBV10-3 CAIMLEAGNTIYF
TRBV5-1 CASSSRGEGRANYGYTF
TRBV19 CASSIGLAGTYNEQFF
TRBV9 CASSVGATNQPQHF
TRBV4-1 CASSQVVGAQPQHF
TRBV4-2 CASSSYPRGRKGQPQHF
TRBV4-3 CASSLSSGSYNEQFF
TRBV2 CASSERIRRSSYNEQFF
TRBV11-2 CASSLVRGNSGNTIYF
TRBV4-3 CASSRGTGSFGDTQYF